This paragraph reports one T cell receptor (beta chain). Authors' processing steps: Amplification of reference gene primers was used by the study to estimate nucleated cell counts. TCRdb keeps only in-frame clones here, not all; method: immunoSEQ multiplex PCR. Clone size and V and J calls were adopted from that table, with D and trimming inferred from the DNA. The sample lists roughly 3,400 clones; 70% were seen once. Trimming shortened V by 4 bases and J by 1 base, and 15 bases separated the two germline ends. CDR3 length equals 16 residues. Per the germline V gene, CDR1 is SGHRS and CDR2 is YFSETQ. This record comes from a study of blood T cell repertoires in COVID-19. Looking at the study overall: PBMCs, B-cell-depleted T cells, or T cells provided the cDNA or gDNA that made up the material.

The sequence came from a man between 65 and 85 years old with active COVID-19. Input material: peripheral blood. This rearrangement joins TRBV5-1 to TRBJ1-5; the D gene is possibly TRBD1 (6 bases). CDR3 residues: CASSPTTGSSNQPQHF. The CDR3 DNA sequence: TGCGCCAGCAGCCCTACCACAGGGAGCAGCAATCAGCCCCAGCATTTT.